This is a list of T cell receptor beta chains from one sample in a study of T cells in tuberculosis. The data were produced by immunoSEQ multiplex PCR, yet TCRdb's version contains in-frame clones alone and is incomplete. The sample lists roughly 29,000 clones, 80% to 95% occurring once. Sequences were obtained from PBMCs. These receptor sequences come from a donor under 30 with latent tuberculosis or without tuberculosis infection. Each CDR3 is given with its conserved first and last residue. The order of the fields is D gene, V gene, J gene, clone size, CDR3 protein, CDR3 DNA. D genes are given only for firm matches. The size entry is marked missing in some rows and otherwise reads once, few, many or a size class.

D gene: TRBD1; V gene: TRBV6-1; J gene: TRBJ2-3; clone size: -; CDR3 protein: CASNQGQVDTDTQYF; CDR3 DNA: TGTGCCAGCAACCAGGGACAGGTTGACACAGATACGCAGTATTTT
D gene: -; V gene: TRBV4-1; J gene: TRBJ2-1; clone size: -; CDR3 protein: CASSQVAGAGMWNEQFF; CDR3 DNA: TGCGCCAGCAGCCAAGTCGCGGGGGCCGGGATGTGGAATGAGCAGTTCTTC
D gene: -; V gene: TRBV5-1; J gene: TRBJ2-2; clone size: -; CDR3 protein: CASSLNPGDNAPAGELFF; CDR3 DNA: TGCGCCAGCAGCTTGAATCCAGGGGACAATGCTCCCGCCGGGGAGCTGTTTTTT
D gene: TRBD1; V gene: TRBV5-4; J gene: TRBJ2-6; clone size: -; CDR3 protein: CASSLGQGVPGANVLTF; CDR3 DNA: TGTGCCAGCAGCCTTGGACAGGGGGTTCCTGGGGCCAACGTCCTGACTTTC
D gene: TRBD2; V gene: TRBV25-1; J gene: TRBJ2-1; clone size: -; CDR3 protein: CASSPVAGFYNEQFF; CDR3 DNA: TGTGCCAGCAGTCCAGTAGCGGGGTTCTACAATGAGCAGTTCTTC
D gene: TRBD2; V gene: TRBV19; J gene: TRBJ2-1; clone size: -; CDR3 protein: CASSQLAGNNEQFF; CDR3 DNA: TGTGCCAGTAGCCAACTAGCGGGAAACAATGAGCAGTTCTTC
D gene: -; V gene: TRBV5-1; J gene: TRBJ2-2; clone size: -; CDR3 protein: CASSNAGIMNGELFF; CDR3 DNA: TGCGCCAGCAGCAACGCCGGGATTATGAACGGGGAGCTGTTTTTT
D gene: -; V gene: TRBV4-2; J gene: TRBJ2-3; clone size: -; CDR3 protein: CASSQQMMDTQYF; CDR3 DNA: TGTGCCAGCAGCCAGCAGATGATGGATACGCAGTATTTT
D gene: -; V gene: TRBV5-1; J gene: TRBJ2-6; clone size: -; CDR3 protein: CASSLESRANVLTF; CDR3 DNA: TGCGCCAGCAGCTTGGAGAGCCGGGCCAACGTCCTGACTTTC
D gene: TRBD1; V gene: TRBV5-1; J gene: TRBJ1-2; clone size: once; CDR3 protein: CASSLAGTGSPYGYTF; CDR3 DNA: TGCGCCAGCAGCTTGGCCGGGACAGGGAGTCCCTATGGCTACACCTTC
D gene: TRBD1; V gene: TRBV27; J gene: TRBJ1-2; clone size: -; CDR3 protein: CASSRTGTGIYGYTF; CDR3 DNA: TGTGCCAGCAGCCGTACCGGGACAGGGATCTATGGCTACACCTTC
D gene: TRBD2; V gene: TRBV9; J gene: TRBJ2-3; clone size: once; CDR3 protein: CASSVHGLAGGTDTQYF; CDR3 DNA: TGTGCCAGCAGCGTTCATGGGCTAGCGGGGGGGACAGATACGCAGTATTTT
D gene: TRBD2; V gene: TRBV5-1; J gene: TRBJ2-3; clone size: -; CDR3 protein: CASQLAGVTDTQYF; CDR3 DNA: TGCGCCTCTCAACTAGCGGGAGTCACAGATACGCAGTATTTT
D gene: TRBD1; V gene: TRBV2; J gene: TRBJ1-4; clone size: -; CDR3 protein: CASRALSDRGHEKLFF; CDR3 DNA: TGTGCCAGCAGGGCTCTCTCGGACAGGGGTCATGAAAAACTGTTTTTT
D gene: TRBD2; V gene: TRBV7-9; J gene: TRBJ2-2; clone size: -; CDR3 protein: CASSRASGSNTGELFF; CDR3 DNA: TGTGCCAGCAGTCGTGCTAGCGGCTCGAACACCGGGGAGCTGTTTTTT
D gene: TRBD1; V gene: TRBV18; J gene: TRBJ1-5; clone size: -; CDR3 protein: CASSQRQGGRQPQHF; CDR3 DNA: TGTGCCAGCTCACAGAGGCAGGGGGGCAGGCAGCCCCAGCATTTT
D gene: -; V gene: TRBV6-6; J gene: TRBJ1-4; clone size: -; CDR3 protein: CASGGLGRREKLFF; CDR3 DNA: TGTGCCAGCGGGGGGTTAGGAAGGAGGGAAAAACTGTTTTTT
D gene: TRBD1; V gene: TRBV2; J gene: TRBJ2-6; clone size: -; CDR3 protein: CASRVDRDLPSGANVLTF; CDR3 DNA: TGTGCCAGCAGGGTAGACAGGGATCTCCCCTCTGGGGCCAACGTCCTGACTTTC
D gene: TRBD2; V gene: TRBV10-3; J gene: TRBJ2-2; clone size: -; CDR3 protein: CAISDLAGVGTGELFF; CDR3 DNA: TGTGCCATCAGTGACCTAGCGGGAGTAGGTACCGGGGAGCTGTTTTTT
D gene: TRBD1; V gene: TRBV5-1; J gene: TRBJ2-1; clone size: -; CDR3 protein: CASSQDRAANNEQFF; CDR3 DNA: TGCGCCAGCAGCCAGGACAGGGCTGCAAACAATGAGCAGTTCTTC
D gene: -; V gene: TRBV19; J gene: TRBJ2-2; clone size: -; CDR3 protein: CASSMAGNTGELFF; CDR3 DNA: TGTGCCAGTAGTATGGCAGGAAACACCGGGGAGCTGTTTTTT
D gene: TRBD1; V gene: TRBV10-3; J gene: TRBJ2-3; clone size: -; CDR3 protein: CAISEDDRGPDTQYF; CDR3 DNA: TGTGCCATCAGTGAGGACGACAGGGGTCCAGATACGCAGTATTTT
D gene: TRBD1; V gene: TRBV5-4; J gene: TRBJ1-4; clone size: -; CDR3 protein: CASSQQGAVEKLFF; CDR3 DNA: TGTGCCAGCAGCCAACAGGGGGCGGTAGAAAAACTGTTTTTT
D gene: -; V gene: TRBV7-2; J gene: TRBJ2-1; clone size: -; CDR3 protein: CASSSIAASSYNEQFF; CDR3 DNA: TGTGCCAGCAGCTCGATAGCGGCCAGCTCCTACAATGAGCAGTTCTTC
D gene: -; V gene: TRBV19; J gene: TRBJ1-2; clone size: once; CDR3 protein: CASSMIGYGYTF; CDR3 DNA: TGTGCCAGTAGTATGATCGGCTATGGCTACACCTTC
D gene: -; V gene: TRBV7-9; J gene: TRBJ1-1; clone size: -; CDR3 protein: CASSLLGLMNTEAFF; CDR3 DNA: TGTGCCAGCAGCTTATTGGGGCTTATGAACACTGAAGCTTTCTTT
D gene: TRBD1; V gene: TRBV7-3; J gene: TRBJ2-3; clone size: -; CDR3 protein: CASSPGQGFLDTQYF; CDR3 DNA: TGTGCCAGCAGCCCTGGACAGGGTTTTCTTGATACGCAGTATTTT
D gene: -; V gene: TRBV7-9; J gene: TRBJ2-3; clone size: -; CDR3 protein: CASSPTYVDTQYF; CDR3 DNA: TGTGCCAGCAGCCCCACATACGTGGATACGCAGTATTTT
D gene: -; V gene: TRBV7-9; J gene: TRBJ2-1; clone size: -; CDR3 protein: CASSSPGDRVNEQFF; CDR3 DNA: TGTGCCAGCAGCTCGCCGGGGGACAGAGTCAATGAGCAGTTCTTC
D gene: TRBD2; V gene: TRBV5-1; J gene: TRBJ2-7; clone size: -; CDR3 protein: CASSIARALTSAEQYF; CDR3 DNA: TGCGCCAGCAGCATCGCCAGGGCGCTGACTAGCGCCGAGCAGTACTTC
D gene: -; V gene: TRBV7-9; J gene: TRBJ2-7; clone size: -; CDR3 protein: CASSPWTAYEQYF; CDR3 DNA: TGTGCCAGCAGCCCTTGGACAGCCTACGAGCAGTACTTC
D gene: -; V gene: TRBV6-1; J gene: TRBJ2-5; clone size: -; CDR3 protein: CASSEEEGRAETQYF; CDR3 DNA: TGTGCCAGCAGTGAAGAAGAGGGAAGGGCAGAGACCCAGTACTTC
D gene: TRBD1; V gene: TRBV29-1; J gene: TRBJ2-3; clone size: once; CDR3 protein: CSVEGQTDTQYF; CDR3 DNA: TGCAGCGTTGAGGGACAGACAGATACGCAGTATTTT
D gene: TRBD2; V gene: TRBV5-5; J gene: TRBJ2-7; clone size: -; CDR3 protein: CASSLVAGVYEQYF; CDR3 DNA: TGTGCCAGCAGCTTGGTTGCGGGAGTATACGAGCAGTACTTC
D gene: -; V gene: TRBV27; J gene: TRBJ1-2; clone size: -; CDR3 protein: CASSLTGSSAYGYTF; CDR3 DNA: TGTGCCAGCAGTCTCACCGGGTCTTCGGCCTATGGCTACACCTTC
D gene: -; V gene: TRBV7-8; J gene: TRBJ1-5; clone size: -; CDR3 protein: CASSTRDNLQPQHF; CDR3 DNA: TGTGCCAGCAGCACCCGGGACAACCTACAGCCCCAGCATTTT
D gene: -; V gene: TRBV11-2; J gene: TRBJ2-7; clone size: -; CDR3 protein: CASSPRDNSYEQYF; CDR3 DNA: TGTGCCAGCAGCCCCCGGGACAACTCCTACGAGCAGTACTTC
D gene: -; V gene: TRBV28; J gene: TRBJ1-4; clone size: -; CDR3 protein: CASSLDQNPNEKLFF; CDR3 DNA: TGTGCCAGCAGTTTAGATCAGAATCCTAATGAAAAACTGTTTTTT
D gene: TRBD1; V gene: TRBV2; J gene: TRBJ2-3; clone size: -; CDR3 protein: CASSESQGEQYF; CDR3 DNA: TGTGCCAGCAGCGAATCCCAGGGGGAGCAGTATTTT
D gene: -; V gene: TRBV20-1; J gene: TRBJ2-5; clone size: -; CDR3 protein: CSANSGETQYF; CDR3 DNA: TGCAGTGCTAACAGCGGGGAGACCCAGTACTTC
D gene: -; V gene: TRBV6-1; J gene: TRBJ2-7; clone size: -; CDR3 protein: CASSEHGGRDEQYF; CDR3 DNA: TGTGCCAGCAGTGAACATGGAGGGCGAGACGAGCAGTACTTC
D gene: -; V gene: TRBV28; J gene: TRBJ1-5; clone size: -; CDR3 protein: CASSLQTHSNQPQHF; CDR3 DNA: TGTGCCAGCAGTTTACAGACTCATAGCAATCAGCCCCAGCATTTT
D gene: -; V gene: TRBV7-9; J gene: TRBJ2-7; clone size: -; CDR3 protein: CASSPGSSSYEQYF; CDR3 DNA: TGTGCCAGCAGCCCCGGTTCATCCTCCTACGAGCAGTACTTC
D gene: -; V gene: TRBV6-5; J gene: TRBJ1-2; clone size: -; CDR3 protein: CASSYHGGDGYTF; CDR3 DNA: TGTGCCAGCAGTTATCACGGAGGGGATGGCTACACCTTC
D gene: -; V gene: TRBV27; J gene: TRBJ2-6; clone size: -; CDR3 protein: CASSLFFPGPTGANVLTF; CDR3 DNA: TGTGCCAGCAGTTTATTTTTCCCAGGCCCTACTGGGGCCAACGTCCTGACTTTC
D gene: TRBD1; V gene: TRBV2; J gene: TRBJ1-5; clone size: -; CDR3 protein: CASSEDRDRNQPQHF; CDR3 DNA: TGTGCCAGCAGTGAGGACAGGGATCGGAATCAGCCCCAGCATTTT
D gene: -; V gene: TRBV2; J gene: TRBJ2-7; clone size: -; CDR3 protein: CASSPTSTYEQYF; CDR3 DNA: TGTGCCAGCAGTCCCACTAGCACCTACGAGCAGTACTTC
D gene: -; V gene: TRBV15; J gene: TRBJ1-4; clone size: -; CDR3 protein: CATSKDPLVGGANEKLFF; CDR3 DNA: TGTGCCACCAGCAAAGACCCCCTTGTGGGGGGAGCAAATGAAAAACTGTTTTTT
D gene: TRBD1; V gene: TRBV28; J gene: TRBJ1-5; clone size: -; CDR3 protein: CASSSSDRGSQPQHF; CDR3 DNA: TGTGCCAGCAGTTCCTCGGACAGGGGTAGTCAGCCCCAGCATTTT
D gene: TRBD2; V gene: TRBV5-1; J gene: TRBJ2-1; clone size: once; CDR3 protein: CASSLDLPGGFNEQFF; CDR3 DNA: TGCGCCAGCAGCTTGGACTTACCGGGAGGTTTTAATGAGCAGTTCTTC
D gene: TRBD2; V gene: TRBV19; J gene: TRBJ2-1; clone size: -; CDR3 protein: CASTPSGGLYNEQFF; CDR3 DNA: TGTGCCAGTACCCCTAGCGGGGGGCTCTACAATGAGCAGTTCTTC
D gene: TRBD1; V gene: TRBV27; J gene: TRBJ1-2; clone size: -; CDR3 protein: CASSLYPRRDRAGYTF; CDR3 DNA: TGTGCCAGCAGTCTTTACCCCCGGAGGGACAGAGCGGGCTACACCTTC
D gene: TRBD1; V gene: TRBV7-3; J gene: TRBJ2-5; clone size: -; CDR3 protein: CASSLGTGGQETQYF; CDR3 DNA: TGTGCCAGCAGCTTAGGGACAGGGGGTCAAGAGACCCAGTACTTC
D gene: TRBD1; V gene: TRBV7-9; J gene: TRBJ2-1; clone size: -; CDR3 protein: CASSYGTGESDEQFF; CDR3 DNA: TGTGCCAGCAGCTACGGGACAGGGGAATCGGATGAGCAGTTCTTC
D gene: -; V gene: TRBV7-9; J gene: TRBJ1-1; clone size: -; CDR3 protein: CASSLNTNTEAFF; CDR3 DNA: TGTGCCAGCAGCTTAAACACGAACACTGAAGCTTTCTTT